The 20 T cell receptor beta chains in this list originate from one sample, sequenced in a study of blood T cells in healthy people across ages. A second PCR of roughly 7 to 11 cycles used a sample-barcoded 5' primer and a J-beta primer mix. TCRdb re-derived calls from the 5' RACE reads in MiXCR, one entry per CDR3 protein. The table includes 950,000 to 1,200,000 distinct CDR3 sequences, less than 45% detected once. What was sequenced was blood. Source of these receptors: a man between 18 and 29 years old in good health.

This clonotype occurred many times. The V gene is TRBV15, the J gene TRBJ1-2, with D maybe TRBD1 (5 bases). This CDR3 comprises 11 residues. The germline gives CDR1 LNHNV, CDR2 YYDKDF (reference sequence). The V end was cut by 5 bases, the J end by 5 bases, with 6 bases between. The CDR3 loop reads CATSPGYGYTF. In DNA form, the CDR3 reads TGTGCCACCAGCCCAGGGTATGGCTACACCTTC.

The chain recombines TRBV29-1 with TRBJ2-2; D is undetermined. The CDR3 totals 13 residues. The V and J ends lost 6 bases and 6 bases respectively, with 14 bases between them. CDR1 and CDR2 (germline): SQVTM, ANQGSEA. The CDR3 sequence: CSVQVTASGELFF. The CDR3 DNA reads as TGCAGCGTCCAGGTCACGGCATCCGGGGAGCTGTTTTTT.

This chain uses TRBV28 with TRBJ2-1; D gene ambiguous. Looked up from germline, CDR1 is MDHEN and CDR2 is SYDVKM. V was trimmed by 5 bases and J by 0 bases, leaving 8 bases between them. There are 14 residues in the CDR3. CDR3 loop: CASSAASSYNEQFF. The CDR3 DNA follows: TGTGCCAGCAGTGCAGCTAGCTCCTACAATGAGCAGTTCTTC.

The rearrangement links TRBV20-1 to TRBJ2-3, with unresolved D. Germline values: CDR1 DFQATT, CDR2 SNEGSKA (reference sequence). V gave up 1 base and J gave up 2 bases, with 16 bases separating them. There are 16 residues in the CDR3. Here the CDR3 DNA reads TGCAGTGCTAGAGCTTGGCAGTCAGGCTCCACAGATACGCAGTATTTT. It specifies CSARAWQSGSTDTQYF.

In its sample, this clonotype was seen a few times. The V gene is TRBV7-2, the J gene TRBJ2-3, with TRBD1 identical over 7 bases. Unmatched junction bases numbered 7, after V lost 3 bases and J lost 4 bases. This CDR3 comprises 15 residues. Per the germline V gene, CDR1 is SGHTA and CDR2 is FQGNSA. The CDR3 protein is CASSLVVTGSDTQYF. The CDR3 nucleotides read TGTGCCAGCAGCTTGGTCGTGACAGGGTCAGATACGCAGTATTTT.

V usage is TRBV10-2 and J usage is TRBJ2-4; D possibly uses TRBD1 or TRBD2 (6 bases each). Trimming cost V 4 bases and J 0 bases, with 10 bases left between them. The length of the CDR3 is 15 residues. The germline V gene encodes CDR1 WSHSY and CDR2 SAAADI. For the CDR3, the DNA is TGCGCCAGCAGTGCGGGGGCCCCAGCCAAAAACATTCAGTACTTC. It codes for CASSAGAPAKNIQYF.

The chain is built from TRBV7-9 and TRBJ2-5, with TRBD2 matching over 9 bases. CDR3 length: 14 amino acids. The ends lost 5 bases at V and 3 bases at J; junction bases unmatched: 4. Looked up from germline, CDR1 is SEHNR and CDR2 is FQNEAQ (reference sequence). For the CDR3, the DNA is TGTGCCAGCAGCCGGGGACTAGCAAAAGAGACCCAGTACTTC. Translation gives CASSRGLAKETQYF. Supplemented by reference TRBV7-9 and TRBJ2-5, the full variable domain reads DTGVSQNPRHKITKRGQNVTFRCDPISEHNRLYWYRQTLGQGPEFLTYFQNEAQLEKSRLLSDRFSAERPKGSFSTLEIQRTEQGDSAMYLCASSRGLAKETQYFGPGTRLLVL.

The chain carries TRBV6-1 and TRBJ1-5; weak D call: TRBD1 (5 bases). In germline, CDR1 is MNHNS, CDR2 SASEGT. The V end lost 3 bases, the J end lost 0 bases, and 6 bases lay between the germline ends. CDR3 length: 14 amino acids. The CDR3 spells CASSDGGSNQPQHF. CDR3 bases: TGTGCCAGCAGTGACGGGGGTAGCAATCAGCCCCAGCATTTT.

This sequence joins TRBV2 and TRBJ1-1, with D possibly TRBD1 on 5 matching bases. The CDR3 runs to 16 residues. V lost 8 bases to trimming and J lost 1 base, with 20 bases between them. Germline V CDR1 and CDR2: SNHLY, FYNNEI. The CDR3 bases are TGTGCCAGCCATGTGGGACCGGGACGAAAGAACACTGAAGCTTTCTTT. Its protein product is CASHVGPGRKNTEAFF.

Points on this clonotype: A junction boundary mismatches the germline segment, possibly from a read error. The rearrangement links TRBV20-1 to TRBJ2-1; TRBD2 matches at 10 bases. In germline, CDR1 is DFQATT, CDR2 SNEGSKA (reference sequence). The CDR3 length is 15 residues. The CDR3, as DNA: TGCAATGCTAGAGATGCGTCTAGCGGGGGTGATGAGCAGTTCTTC. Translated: CNARDASSGGDEQFF.

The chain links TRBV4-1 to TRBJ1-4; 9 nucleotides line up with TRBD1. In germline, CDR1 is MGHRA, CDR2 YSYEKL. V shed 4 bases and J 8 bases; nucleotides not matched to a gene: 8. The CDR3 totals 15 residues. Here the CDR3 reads CASSPTWDRVEKLFF. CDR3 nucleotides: TGCGCCAGCAGCCCGACATGGGACAGGGTGGAAAAACTGTTTTTT.

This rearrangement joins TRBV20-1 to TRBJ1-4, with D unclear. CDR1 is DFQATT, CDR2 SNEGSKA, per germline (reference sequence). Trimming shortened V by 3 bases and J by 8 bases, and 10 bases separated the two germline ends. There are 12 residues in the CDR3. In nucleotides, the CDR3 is TGCAGTGCTAGCCAAAGAAGAGAAAAACTGTTTTTT. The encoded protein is CSASQRREKLFF.

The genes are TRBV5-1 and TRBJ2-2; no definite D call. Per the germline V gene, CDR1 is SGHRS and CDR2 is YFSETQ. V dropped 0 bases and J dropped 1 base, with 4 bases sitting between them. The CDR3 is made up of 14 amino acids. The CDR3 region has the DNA TGCGCCAGCAGCTTGGAGCAGAACACCGGGGAGCTGTTTTTT. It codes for CASSLEQNTGELFF.

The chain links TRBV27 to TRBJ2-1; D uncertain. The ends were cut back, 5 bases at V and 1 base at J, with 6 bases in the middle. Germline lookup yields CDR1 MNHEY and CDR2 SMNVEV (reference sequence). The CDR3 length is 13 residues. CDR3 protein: CASSTESYNEQFF. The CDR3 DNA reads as TGTGCCAGCAGTACCGAATCCTACAATGAGCAGTTCTTC.

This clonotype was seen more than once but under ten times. DNA for the CDR3: TGTGCCAGCAGCCGACGCCCCTCGGGTACGCAGTATTTT. It codes for CASSRRPSGTQYF. V usage is TRBV27 and J usage is TRBJ2-3; the D is unclear. The germline V gene encodes CDR1 MNHEY and CDR2 SMNVEV (reference sequence). Trimming shortened V by 6 bases and J by 8 bases, and 15 bases separated the two germline ends. The CDR3 extends over 13 amino acids.

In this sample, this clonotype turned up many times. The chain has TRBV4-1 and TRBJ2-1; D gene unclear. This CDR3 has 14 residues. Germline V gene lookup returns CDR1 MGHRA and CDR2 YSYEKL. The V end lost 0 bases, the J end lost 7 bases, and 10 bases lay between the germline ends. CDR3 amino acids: CASSQDTWVNEQFF. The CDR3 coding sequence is TGCGCCAGCAGCCAAGATACATGGGTGAATGAGCAGTTCTTC.

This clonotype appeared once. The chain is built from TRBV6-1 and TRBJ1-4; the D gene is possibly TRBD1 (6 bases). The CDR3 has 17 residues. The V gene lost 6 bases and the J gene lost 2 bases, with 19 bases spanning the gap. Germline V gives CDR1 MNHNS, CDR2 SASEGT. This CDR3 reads CASRTRRRGDTNEKLFF. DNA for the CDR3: TGTGCCAGCAGAACCCGGAGAAGGGGGGATACTAATGAAAAACTGTTTTTT.

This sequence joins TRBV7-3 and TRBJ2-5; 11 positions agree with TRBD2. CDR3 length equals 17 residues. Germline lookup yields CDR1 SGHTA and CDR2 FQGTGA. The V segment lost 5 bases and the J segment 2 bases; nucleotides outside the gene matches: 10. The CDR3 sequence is CASSLGRLAGRQETQYF. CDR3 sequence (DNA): TGTGCCAGCAGCCTCGGGAGACTAGCGGGGAGACAAGAGACCCAGTACTTC.

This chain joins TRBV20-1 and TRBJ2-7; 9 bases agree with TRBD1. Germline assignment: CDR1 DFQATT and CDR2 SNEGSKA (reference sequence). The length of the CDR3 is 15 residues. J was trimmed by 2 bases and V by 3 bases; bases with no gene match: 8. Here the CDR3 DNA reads TGCAGTGCTAGTGGCCCCGGGACAGGGACCTACGAGCAGTACTTC. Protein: CSASGPGTGTYEQYF.

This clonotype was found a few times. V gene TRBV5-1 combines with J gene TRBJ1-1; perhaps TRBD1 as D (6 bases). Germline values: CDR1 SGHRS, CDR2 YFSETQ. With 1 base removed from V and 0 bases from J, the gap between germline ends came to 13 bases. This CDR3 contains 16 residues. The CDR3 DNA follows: TGCGCCAGCAGCTTGACGGTGAGGGGGATGAACACTGAAGCTTTCTTT. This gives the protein CASSLTVRGMNTEAFF.